This T cell receptor (beta chain) was profiled in a study of Graves' ophthalmopathy and Graves' hyperthyroidism (dated by TCRdb to 2017 to 2018). Describing the broader study: Peripheral blood was collected before any treatment was given, at the time of initial diagnosis. In total, 135 blood samples were TCR-sequenced: fewer than 50 ophthalmopathy, under 80 hyperthyroidism and 17 hyperthyroidism-to-ophthalmopathy patients. For training and testing, the approximately 97 patients in the discovery cohort were randomly divided in a 7:3 ratio. An independent validation cohort comprised roughly 20 hyperthyroidism patients and some 16 patients who later progressed from hyperthyroidism to ophthalmopathy. To explore V-J signatures that separate ophthalmopathy from hyperthyroidism, a discovery set of about 96 patients was enrolled, consisting of fewer than 45 with ophthalmopathy and around 60 with stable hyperthyroidism. After sampling, hyperthyroidism patients received methimazole starting at 30 mg daily, and ophthalmopathy patients received high-dose intravenous methylprednisolone. To tell Graves' ophthalmopathy apart from Graves' hyperthyroidism, and to predict which patients would progress to ophthalmopathy, the study relied on TCR beta repertoire signatures. In roughly 6 hyperthyroidism patients, T-cell repertoires of thyroid tissue and blood were compared. Results and caveats for the whole study, not just this receptor: In cross-validation, the 13-signature model distinguished ophthalmopathy from stable hyperthyroidism with about 89% sensitivity and 81% to 82% specificity, while in the test set the corresponding values were about 80% and 75%. Among expanded thyroid clonotypes with frequency above 0.001, most also showed up in blood, which suggests that blood repertoires may reflect the thyroid immune response. No statistical method was used to predetermine the sample size, and group allocation was not hidden from the investigators. In validation, the model predicted ophthalmopathy progression with more than 70% sensitivity and about 77% specificity; some 13 predicted patients were CT-confirmed with GO in a median of around 6 months.

A patient counted as having stable hyperthyroidism if there was no progression to ophthalmopathy within 18 months of follow-up. Hyperthyroidism patients were newly diagnosed, were aged 18 to 65 years, and had a disease duration under 2 months. Patients were excluded if they had other autoimmune diseases, uncontrolled infections, pregnancy or lactation. Clinical symptoms, serum thyroxine, TRAb, thyroid ultrasound and orbital computed tomography were used for diagnosis. Ficoll-Paque density gradient centrifugation was used to isolate PBMCs from approximately 10 ml of fresh peripheral blood. Total RNA was extracted using Trizol reagent, and RNA quality was checked on an Agilent 2100 Bioanalyzer. For repertoire sequencing, TCR beta CDR3 regions were amplified from RNA transcripts. A first-round RT-PCR used HTBI primers with the Qiagen OneStep RT-PCR kit, followed by a second-round multiplex PCR, size selection and purification. Sequencing of the libraries was carried out on an Illumina HiSeq2000 in paired-end mode with 100 bp reads. Processing in the source paper ran as follows. SOAPnuke was used to process the reads, removing any read that contained adapters or uncalled bases, had a mean Phred below 15, or lacked an exact match to the constant primer or identifier. High-quality paired reads were merged with COPE v1.2.5. Each unique nucleotide sequence was defined as a clonotype, and clonotypes were aligned to IMGT TRB V, D and J references with MiTCR v1.1. Only V-J combinations with frequency above 0.0001 were analysed, covering about 99% of repertoires. For each V-J combination, a TCR clonal expansion and chaos score was defined as the ratio of F50 clonal expansion to chaos observed in the TCRdist matrix. Features were reduced by Welch's t-statistics and random forest to approximately 12 V-J combinations, which fed a naive Bayes classifier. The Morisita-Horn index was used to measure how similar the thyroid and blood repertoires were. TCRdb handled the public reads itself, with Q25 trimming in fastp and clone calling in MiXCR, and kept productive beta chains. Entries that share a CDR3 protein sequence are merged under the most common genes and DNA. The V and J calls reflect TCRdb's pipeline rather than the authors' work. This sample comprises hundreds of thousands of distinct CDR3 sequences, about 24% of them detected only once. Of the sample, 7.1% is held by the ten largest clones.

The V and J ends are trimmed by 5 bases and 6 bases, leaving 11 bases between them. Its CDR3 holds 13 amino acids, cysteine through phenylalanine. The entry retains the CDR3 DNA only, 39 bases that are in frame from base 1. This clonotype was seen at least ten times. Its binding antigen is unknown. There are no base qualities to consult, and no much larger clone falls within one base. This sequence originates from a young woman with stable Graves' hyperthyroidism. Some clones in this sample may be carry-over from other donors' samples. Donor details come from another sample of the same person, matched by shared clones. Sequencing input: peripheral blood. The sequence links TRBV12-3 or TRBV12-4 to TRBJ2-4, with the D segment identity uncertain. The sequenced DNA is TGTGCCAGCAGTCCGGCTGTTGGAAACATTCAGTACTTC. Translated, it gives CASSPAVGNIQYF.